This T cell receptor beta chain was recovered during a study of type 1 and type 2 diabetes patients. Background on the study: Across the study, some 20 million paired-end reads were produced. Study-wide points: Age and gender were not matched between study groups, possibly biasing interpretation.

Germline V lookup: CDR1 WSHSY, CDR2 SAAADI. The J segment lost 10 bases and the V segment lost 6 bases, leaving 8 bases of the junction unmatched. This CDR3 comprises 14 residues. PCR was run on genomic DNA. The TCR beta CDR3 region was amplified using 30 forward and 13 reverse primers. One entry per CDR3 protein, called by TCRdb with MiXCR from the multiplex PCR reads. This table holds about 250,000 distinct CDR3 sequences, around 47% found once. The table lists this clonotype with many counts. What it recognizes is unknown. Each diabetic donor fulfilled classification criteria for either type 1 or type 2. Anyone with other autoimmune disease or infection in the prior four weeks was excluded.

This chain connects TRBV10-2 to TRBJ1-6; TRBD1 aligns across 8 bases. Sequences were obtained from peripheral blood mononuclear cells (PBMCs). The TCR sequence derives from a man younger than 30 with type 2 diabetes. Written as DNA, the CDR3 is TGCGCCAGCAGCCCTGGACAGGGAGGCTCACCCCTCCACTTT. Translated, it gives CASSPGQGGSPLHF.